What follows are 28 T cell receptor beta chains derived from one specimen sequenced in a study of blood T cell repertoires in COVID-19. Only in-frame clones appear in the TCRdb table, and some are missing; sequencing was by immunoSEQ multiplex PCR. The sample includes tens of thousands of clones, roughly 76% of them seen just once. The specimen sequenced was peripheral blood. The receptors here all came from a woman aged 80 or older with active or convalescent COVID-19.

The chain joins TRBV19 to TRBJ1-2, with D possibly being TRBD1 (6 bases). Germline lookup yields CDR1 LNHDA and CDR2 SQIVND (reference sequence). Trimming took 7 bases from V and 7 from J, leaving 13 bases between them. The CDR3 runs 12 residues. The CDR3 DNA is TGTGCCAGTACTGGACAGCGTGGTGGCTACACCTTC. It specifies CASTGQRGGYTF.

The chain carries TRBV2 and TRBJ1-1, with D possibly being TRBD1 (6 bases). Germline-derived CDR1 and CDR2 are SNHLY and FYNNEI. V was cut by 6 bases and J by 1 base, with 12 bases left in between. This CDR3 spans 14 amino acids. The CDR3 DNA follows: TGTGCCAGCAGCGCCGGGACACAGAACACTGAAGCTTTCTTT. Amino acids: CASSAGTQNTEAFF.

The chain uses TRBV4-1 and TRBJ2-3; the match to TRBD2 covers 9 bases. Germline CDR1 MGHRA, CDR2 YSYEKL. V dropped 3 bases and J dropped 5; count of bases not matched to a gene: 6. This CDR3 has 15 amino acids. The CDR3 DNA reads TGCGCCAGCAGCCATGTAGCGGGAGTAGGAGATACGCAGTATTTT. Translated, it gives CASSHVAGVGDTQYF.

The rearrangement joins TRBV6-1 to TRBJ1-5; 7 nucleotides match TRBD1. The length of the CDR3 is 14 residues. The germline CDR1 and CDR2 sequences are MNHNS and SASEGT. J was trimmed by 2 bases and V by 3 bases; bases with no gene match: 1. Here the CDR3 reads CASSEQGGNQPQHF. CDR3 bases: TGTGCCAGCAGTGAGCAGGGGGGCAATCAGCCCCAGCATTTT.

This clone came up once. This sequence joins TRBV7-3 and TRBJ2-5; D is perhaps TRBD2 (6 bases). This CDR3 is 14 amino acids long. V was clipped by 5 bases and J by 7 bases, with 17 bases between them. The germline V gene has CDR1 SGHTA and CDR2 FQGTGA. As DNA, the CDR3 is TGTGCCAGCAGCCTTCCGGGAGTTGGCGGGACCCAGTACTTC. Its protein is CASSLPGVGGTQYF. The full variable domain, in which reference TRBV7-3 and TRBJ2-5 provide the parts outside the CDR3, is GAGVSQTPSNKVTEKGKYVELRCDPISGHTALYWYRQSLGQGPEFLIYFQGTGAADDSGLPNDRFFAVRPEGSVSTLKIQRTERGDSAVYLCASSLPGVGGTQYFGPGTRLLVL.

The V call is TRBV28, the J call TRBJ2-7; 9 bases agree with TRBD2. The CDR3 runs 22 residues. Trimming at V came to 2 bases and at J to 5 bases, leaving 28 bases not matched to a gene. Germline CDR1 is MDHEN and CDR2 is SYDVKM. The CDR3 is CASSLISPGGSASGAWGNEQYF. DNA for the CDR3: TGTGCCAGCAGTTTAATCTCTCCAGGGGGGTCAGCTAGCGGGGCCTGGGGGAACGAGCAGTACTTC.

The rearrangement links TRBV18 to TRBJ2-1; D is perhaps TRBD2 (5 bases). V was cut by 6 bases and J by 8 bases, with 17 bases left in between. Germline CDR1 KGHSH, CDR2 LQKENI. The CDR3 runs 14 residues. DNA for the CDR3: TGTGCCAGCTCGCGGGTAGATAAATTGGATGAGCAGTTCTTC. Its translation: CASSRVDKLDEQFF.

The chain combines TRBV18 with TRBJ1-2; TRBD1 might be the D (5 bases). The CDR3 extends over 14 amino acids. V gave up 2 bases and J gave up 1 base, with 8 bases separating them. Germline CDR1 KGHSH, CDR2 LQKENI. DNA for the CDR3: TGTGCCAGCTCACCAAGCGACAGTAACTATGGCTACACCTTC. Translation gives CASSPSDSNYGYTF.

The V call is TRBV7-6, the J call TRBJ2-5; TRBD2 might be the D (5 bases). Trimming shortened V by 1 base and J by 5 bases, and 14 bases separated the two germline ends. Germline CDR1 SGHVS, CDR2 FNYEAQ. This CDR3 is 15 amino acids long. Here the CDR3 reads CASSLGGSASETQYF. Written as DNA, the CDR3 is TGTGCCAGCAGCTTAGGGGGTAGCGCTAGTGAGACCCAGTACTTC. The entire variable domain, with the rest obtained from reference TRBV7-6 and TRBJ2-5, is as follows: GAGVSQSPRYKVTKRGQDVALRCDPISGHVSLYWYRQALGQGPEFLTYFNYEAQQDKSGLPNDRFSAERPEGSISTLTIQRTEQRDSAMYRCASSLGGSASETQYFGPGTRLLVL.

This sequence joins TRBV7-2 and TRBJ1-5; no reliable D call. CDR1 SGHTA and CDR2 FQGNSA come from the germline V gene. This CDR3 has 14 amino acids. V lost 6 bases, J lost 0 bases, and 9 bases lay in between. This CDR3 reads CASRFQVSNQPQHF. The CDR3 DNA reads TGTGCCAGCAGGTTTCAGGTTAGCAATCAGCCCCAGCATTTT.

The chain carries TRBV7-3 and TRBJ2-5; 11 nucleotides line up with TRBD1. V shed 5 bases, J shed 4 bases, and the junction held 6 bases outside the gene matches. The CDR3 extends over 15 amino acids. Germline V CDR1 and CDR2: SGHTA, FQGTGA. CDR3 bases: TGTGCCAGCAGCACCAGGACAGGGGGCAGAGAGACCCAGTACTTC. It codes for CASSTRTGGRETQYF.

V is TRBV27 and J is TRBJ2-2; D is unresolved. V shed 5 bases and J shed 8 bases, with 18 bases lying between them. This CDR3 has 15 amino acids. Germline values: CDR1 MNHEY, CDR2 SMNVEV (reference sequence). CDR3 coding DNA: TGTGCCAGCAGTCCCCGAGCCATTGCATCAGGGGAGCTGTTTTTT. This sequence encodes CASSPRAIASGELFF.

The V gene is TRBV5-6, the J gene TRBJ2-1, with a possible D match to TRBD2 (6 bases). There are 17 residues in the CDR3. Trimming pared 4 bases from V and 4 bases from J, leaving 21 bases between. Germline assignment: CDR1 SGHDT and CDR2 YYEEEE. CDR3: CASSPSNPSEQYNEQFF. In DNA form, the CDR3 reads TGTGCCAGCAGCCCATCGAACCCTAGCGAACAATACAATGAGCAGTTCTTC.

The chain links TRBV6-5 to TRBJ2-7; D not resolved. The CDR3 length is 11 residues. Germline lookup yields CDR1 MNHEY and CDR2 SVGAGI. V shed 6 bases and J shed 2 bases, with 5 bases lying between them. The DNA for the CDR3 is TGTGCCAGCAGCTCTGCCTACGAGCAGTACTTC. Protein product: CASSSAYEQYF.

This clone has only one observation. The chain combines TRBV5-1 with TRBJ2-4, with D possibly matching TRBD2 (7 bases). This CDR3 has 17 amino acids. Germline CDR1 is SGHRS and CDR2 is YFSETQ. The ends were cut back, 4 bases at V and 1 base at J, with 18 bases in the middle. For the CDR3, the DNA is TGCGCCAGCAGCCCTGTCGGGGGGCTGGTGGCCAAAAACATTCAGTACTTC. Protein: CASSPVGGLVAKNIQYF.

V gene TRBV18 combines with J gene TRBJ2-2, with a possible D match to TRBD1 (6 bases). Trimming removed 6 bases at V and 5 bases at J, with 16 bases between. CDR1 KGHSH and CDR2 LQKENI come from the germline V gene. This CDR3 comprises 15 residues. In DNA, the CDR3 is TGTGCCAGCTCGCCGGACAGCATGAAGACCGGGGAGCTGTTTTTT. It specifies CASSPDSMKTGELFF.

The chain links TRBV7-6 to TRBJ2-5, with TRBD2 as a possible D gene (5 bases). The ends were cut back, 6 bases at V and 5 bases at J, with 16 bases in the middle. Germline values: CDR1 SGHVS, CDR2 FNYEAQ. The CDR3 consists of 14 residues. CDR3 protein: CASSKGSPGETQYF. CDR3 sequence (DNA): TGTGCCAGCAGTAAAGGGAGCCCGGGGGAGACCCAGTACTTC.

The chain has TRBV11-2 and TRBJ1-6; tentatively, D is TRBD1 (5 bases). Trimming pared 5 bases from V and 8 bases from J, leaving 13 bases between. Germline assignment: CDR1 SGHAT and CDR2 FQNNGV. The CDR3 spans 14 residues. The CDR3 coding sequence is TGTGCCAGCAGCACCCGAACGGGGGATTCACCCCTCCACTTT. This encodes CASSTRTGDSPLHF.

The rearrangement uses TRBV6-2 or TRBV6-3 and TRBJ2-7, with a weak D call TRBD1 (6 bases). V shed 5 bases and J shed 0 bases, with 14 bases lying between them. The CDR3 is made up of 15 amino acids. Germline V CDR1 and CDR2: MNHEY, SVGEGT. The DNA for the CDR3 is TGTGCCAGCAGTAAGGGGACAATGAGCTCCTACGAGCAGTACTTC. This sequence encodes CASSKGTMSSYEQYF.

This chain connects TRBV11-2 to TRBJ1-1; the match to TRBD1 covers 12 bases. The CDR3 is 15 residues long. The junction had 6 bases not matched to a gene; V was cut back by 5 bases and J by 5 bases. CDR1 SGHAT and CDR2 FQNNGV come from the germline V gene. The DNA of the CDR3 is TGTGCCAGCAGCCGAGGGACAGGGGGCGTTACTGAAGCTTTCTTT. Encoded protein: CASSRGTGGVTEAFF.

The CDR3 region is CASSFSGSSYEQYF. CDR3 nucleotide sequence: TGTGCCAGCAGCTTTAGCGGGAGCTCCTACGAGCAGTACTTC. The chain joins TRBV13 to TRBJ2-7, with TRBD2 identical over 9 bases. The CDR3 extends over 14 amino acids. In germline, CDR1 is PRHDT, CDR2 FYEKMQ (reference sequence). With 3 bases clipped from V and 0 bases from J, the junction kept 0 bases outside the gene matches.

This sequence joins TRBV5-1 and TRBJ2-7; the match to TRBD2 covers 11 bases. The germline V gene encodes CDR1 SGHRS and CDR2 YFSETQ. J was trimmed by 2 bases and V by 4 bases; bases with no gene match: 5. The CDR3 consists of 15 residues. DNA for the CDR3: TGCGCCAGCAGCCTTAGCGGGGGGGTAACCTACGAGCAGTACTTC. Translation gives CASSLSGGVTYEQYF. Based on the CDR3 plus reference TRBV5-1 and TRBJ2-7, the full variable domain is KAGVTQTPRYLIKTRGQQVTLSCSPISGHRSVSWYQQTPGQGLQFLFEYFSETQRNKGNFPGRFSGRQFSNSRSEMNVSTLELGDSALYLCASSLSGGVTYEQYFGPGTRLTVT.

This chain joins TRBV7-9 and TRBJ2-1; 7 nucleotides line up with TRBD1. Germline trimming cut 2 bases from V and 8 bases from J; bases unmatched to any gene: 9. CDR1 and CDR2 (germline): SEHNR, FQNEAQ (reference sequence). The CDR3 totals 15 residues. Written as DNA, the CDR3 is TGTGCCAGCAGCTTATTAGACAGGGCGCTGGATGAGCAGTTCTTC. This translates into CASSLLDRALDEQFF.

The chain has TRBV28 and TRBJ1-5; 10 nucleotides match TRBD1. With V trimmed by 7 bases and J by 4 bases, 4 bases remained unmatched. This CDR3 spans 14 amino acids. Germline assignment: CDR1 MDHEN and CDR2 SYDVKM. The DNA for the CDR3 is TGTGCCAGCATCCCGGGACAGGGGAATCAGCCCCAGCATTTT. Protein: CASIPGQGNQPQHF.

V usage is TRBV5-6 and J usage is TRBJ2-1, with TRBD2 matching 8 bases. V was pared by 1 base and J by 2 bases, with 5 bases of the junction left unmatched. The CDR3 extends over 16 amino acids. Germline-derived CDR1 and CDR2 are SGHDT and YYEEEE. CDR3 region: CASSLYGGDTYNEQFF. CDR3 nucleotides: TGTGCCAGCAGCTTGTACGGGGGGGATACCTACAATGAGCAGTTCTTC.

The sample holds one count of this clone. The chain uses TRBV3-1 (or the pseudogene TRBV3-2) and TRBJ1-4, with D possibly TRBD1 on 5 matching bases. Germline CDR1 LGHDT, CDR2 YNNKEL (reference sequence). The CDR3 sequence is 17 residues long. Between the trimmed V and J ends, which lost 1 base and 4 bases, there was a span of 16 bases. As DNA, the CDR3 is TGTGCCAGCAGCCAAGGATATGCGACAGCCTATAATGAAAAACTGTTTTTT. Amino acid sequence: CASSQGYATAYNEKLFF.

This chain joins TRBV6-2 or TRBV6-3 and TRBJ2-2; D is unresolved. Trimming took off 5 bases at V and 2 bases at J, with 3 bases between the two ends. This CDR3 contains 12 residues. CDR1 is MNHEY, CDR2 SVGEGT, per germline. The CDR3 loop is CASSHNTGELFF. The CDR3 DNA reads TGTGCCAGCAGTCATAACACCGGGGAGCTGTTTTTT.

The chain employs TRBV5-1 and TRBJ2-7; 9 positions agree with TRBD2. The CDR3 is 14 residues long. Germline V CDR1 and CDR2: SGHRS, YFSETQ. Germline trimming cut 5 bases from V and 4 bases from J; bases unmatched to any gene: 7. CDR3 region: CASSRLAGDYEQYF. The CDR3 nucleotides read TGCGCCAGCAGTAGGTTAGCGGGAGATTACGAGCAGTACTTC.